The rows below give T cell receptor beta chains drawn from one sample of a study of early T cells in non-severe SARS-CoV-2 infection. TCRdb analysed the 5' RACE reads with MiXCR anew, one entry per CDR3 protein. Among roughly 75,000 distinct CDR3 sequences, 16% were seen once, and the ten largest hold roughly 3%. The sample comprised whole blood. These receptors all come from an adult who was a healthcare worker with PCR-confirmed SARS-CoV-2 infection or an uninfected control (not recorded which). Each CDR3 is given with its conserved first and last residue. Each record gives: J gene, clone size, V gene, D gene, CDR3 DNA, CDR3 protein. The D gene is left open where the match is weak. Size is omitted from some rows. Given values are once, few, many or a class for expanded clones.

j_call: TRBJ2-1; clone_size: many; v_call: TRBV10-3; d_call: NA; cdr3_nt: TGTGCCATCAGCGTTTCAACAGGGTCAAATGAGCAGTTCTTC; cdr3_aa: CAISVSTGSNEQFF
j_call: TRBJ1-1; clone_size: NA; v_call: TRBV7-3; d_call: TRBD1; cdr3_nt: TGTGCCAGCAGCTTATTCCCCCGGACAGGTGCAGCTTTCTTT; cdr3_aa: CASSLFPRTGAAFF
j_call: TRBJ1-2; clone_size: NA; v_call: TRBV30; d_call: NA; cdr3_nt: TGTGCCTGGAGTCCCCCCGCAGGGGAAATTCTGGGCTACACCTTC; cdr3_aa: CAWSPPAGEILGYTF
j_call: TRBJ2-1; clone_size: few; v_call: TRBV13; d_call: NA; cdr3_nt: TGTGCCAGCAGCCCGCGTCAGGACTATTCCGATAGAAATGAGCAGTTCTTC; cdr3_aa: CASSPRQDYSDRNEQFF
j_call: TRBJ2-1; clone_size: NA; v_call: TRBV19; d_call: TRBD2; cdr3_nt: TGTGCCAGTAGTATCCTTAGCGGGAGCCGACGGAATGAGCAGTTCTTC; cdr3_aa: CASSILSGSRRNEQFF
j_call: TRBJ1-1; clone_size: few; v_call: TRBV18; d_call: NA; cdr3_nt: TGTGCCAGCTCACCACCCGGGGGGCGCGCAGCTTTCTTT; cdr3_aa: CASSPPGGRAAFF
j_call: TRBJ2-7; clone_size: NA; v_call: TRBV4-2; d_call: NA; cdr3_nt: TGTGCCAGCAGCCAAGTATCAGCAAACTACGAGCAGTACTTC; cdr3_aa: CASSQVSANYEQYF
j_call: TRBJ2-1; clone_size: few; v_call: TRBV7-6; d_call: TRBD1; cdr3_nt: TGTGCCAGCAGCTCCCGGGACAGCTCCTACAATGAGCAGTTCTTC; cdr3_aa: CASSSRDSSYNEQFF
j_call: TRBJ1-1; clone_size: NA; v_call: TRBV18; d_call: TRBD1; cdr3_nt: TGTGCCAGCTCACCAAAGGCGGCAGGGGGCATGGTTGACACTGAAGCTTTCTTT; cdr3_aa: CASSPKAAGGMVDTEAFF
j_call: TRBJ2-7; clone_size: few; v_call: TRBV4-1; d_call: NA; cdr3_nt: TGCGCCAGCAGCCCCGTACAGGGTGATTGGTACGAGCAGTACTTC; cdr3_aa: CASSPVQGDWYEQYF
j_call: TRBJ1-2; clone_size: many; v_call: TRBV18; d_call: NA; cdr3_nt: TGTGCCAGCTCACCAAGGCAGAGACAGAGCTACACCTTC; cdr3_aa: CASSPRQRQSYTF
j_call: TRBJ2-3; clone_size: NA; v_call: TRBV6-5; d_call: TRBD2; cdr3_nt: TGTGCCGCAGCGGGAGCGCCAAGGACAGATACGCAGTATTTT; cdr3_aa: CAAAGAPRTDTQYF
j_call: TRBJ1-5; clone_size: NA; v_call: TRBV24-1; d_call: NA; cdr3_nt: TGTGCCACCCAGGGACAATTCAATCAGCCCCAGCATTTT; cdr3_aa: CATQGQFNQPQHF
j_call: TRBJ2-1; clone_size: many; v_call: TRBV29-1; d_call: NA; cdr3_nt: TGCAGCGGGAAGGGTAGCTACTACAATGAGCAGTTCTTC; cdr3_aa: CSGKGSYYNEQFF
j_call: TRBJ2-5; clone_size: NA; v_call: TRBV29-1; d_call: TRBD1; cdr3_nt: TGCAGCTACAGGGGGCAAGTGGAGACCCAGTACTTC; cdr3_aa: CSYRGQVETQYF
j_call: TRBJ2-1; clone_size: NA; v_call: TRBV6-2/TRBV6-3; d_call: NA; cdr3_nt: TGTGCCAGCAGTCCGAACAGGGCCATCGGACAGTTCTTC; cdr3_aa: CASSPNRAIGQFF
j_call: TRBJ2-7; clone_size: NA; v_call: TRBV6-6; d_call: TRBD2; cdr3_nt: TGTGCCAGCAGACCCGGGACTAACAGCTACGAGCAGTACTTC; cdr3_aa: CASRPGTNSYEQYF
j_call: TRBJ1-4; clone_size: few; v_call: TRBV6-1; d_call: NA; cdr3_nt: TGTGCCAGCAGGCTTCAGACAACGGATGAAAAACTGTTTTTT; cdr3_aa: CASRLQTTDEKLFF
j_call: TRBJ1-6; clone_size: few; v_call: TRBV20-1; d_call: TRBD1; cdr3_nt: TGCAGTGCTAGAGTAGGGGGCCAAGATAATTCACCCCTCCACTTT; cdr3_aa: CSARVGGQDNSPLHF
j_call: TRBJ2-5; clone_size: many; v_call: TRBV29-1; d_call: NA; cdr3_nt: TGCAGCGCCCGCGGGGGCAGGGGGCCCCAAGAGACCCAGTACTTC; cdr3_aa: CSARGGRGPQETQYF
j_call: TRBJ1-2; clone_size: NA; v_call: TRBV12-2; d_call: NA; cdr3_nt: TGTGCAAGTCGCCTAGCAAGACAACCCGGACTTGGGTATGGCTACACCTTC; cdr3_aa: CASRLARQPGLGYGYTF
j_call: TRBJ2-5; clone_size: NA; v_call: TRBV24-1; d_call: TRBD2; cdr3_nt: TGTGCCACCAGTGATGGAAGCGGGGGGGCAGAGACCCAGTACTTC; cdr3_aa: CATSDGSGGAETQYF
j_call: TRBJ1-5; clone_size: NA; v_call: TRBV20-1; d_call: NA; cdr3_nt: TGCAGTGTTAGGCCCCCCGCAAAGGAGCATCAGCCCCAGCATTTT; cdr3_aa: CSVRPPAKEHQPQHF
j_call: TRBJ2-7; clone_size: NA; v_call: TRBV7-3; d_call: NA; cdr3_nt: TGTGCCAGCAGCTTAACGTTGGGCTACGAGCAGTACTTC; cdr3_aa: CASSLTLGYEQYF
j_call: TRBJ2-7; clone_size: few; v_call: TRBV7-9; d_call: NA; cdr3_nt: TGTGCCAGCAGCTCTTACGACGAGCAGTACTTC; cdr3_aa: CASSSYDEQYF
j_call: TRBJ2-1; clone_size: NA; v_call: TRBV20-1; d_call: NA; cdr3_nt: TGCAGTGCTAGAGAGCCGACCGGGACGAGGTACAATGAGCAGTTCTTC; cdr3_aa: CSAREPTGTRYNEQFF
j_call: TRBJ2-5; clone_size: few; v_call: TRBV5-6; d_call: TRBD1; cdr3_nt: TGTGCCAGCAGCTATCCCCCGGGACAGGGGATCTCCGGAGAGACCCAGTACTTC; cdr3_aa: CASSYPPGQGISGETQYF
j_call: TRBJ2-2; clone_size: few; v_call: TRBV20-1; d_call: NA; cdr3_nt: TGCAGTGCTAGGGTTTGGGGCGACGGGGAGCTGTTTTTT; cdr3_aa: CSARVWGDGELFF
j_call: TRBJ1-1; clone_size: NA; v_call: TRBV30; d_call: NA; cdr3_nt: TGTGCCTGGATGTTGGGATTTCAAGCTTTCTTT; cdr3_aa: CAWMLGFQAFF
j_call: TRBJ2-6; clone_size: NA; v_call: TRBV12-3/TRBV12-4; d_call: NA; cdr3_nt: TGTGCCAGCAGTTGGGGACTCACGCGGGATGGGGCCAACGTCCTGACTTTC; cdr3_aa: CASSWGLTRDGANVLTF
j_call: TRBJ1-2; clone_size: few; v_call: TRBV14; d_call: TRBD1; cdr3_nt: TGTGCCAGCAGCCAAAGGGGCACAGGGGGCGATGGCTACACCTTC; cdr3_aa: CASSQRGTGGDGYTF
j_call: TRBJ2-1; clone_size: NA; v_call: TRBV20-1; d_call: NA; cdr3_nt: TGCAGTGCTAGAGTTACAGGGATGAACAATGAGCAGTTCTTC; cdr3_aa: CSARVTGMNNEQFF
j_call: TRBJ2-3; clone_size: few; v_call: TRBV6-5; d_call: TRBD1; cdr3_nt: TGTGCCAGCAGTTACGGGGGACAGGGGATGACAGATACGCAGTATTTT; cdr3_aa: CASSYGGQGMTDTQYF
j_call: TRBJ1-5; clone_size: NA; v_call: TRBV5-6; d_call: NA; cdr3_nt: TGTGCCAGCAGCTACCGACAGGCGCGTAATCAGCCCCAGCATTTT; cdr3_aa: CASSYRQARNQPQHF
j_call: TRBJ2-7; clone_size: few; v_call: TRBV5-1; d_call: NA; cdr3_nt: TGCGCCAGCAGCTTGACAGGGCAAATTTACGAGCAGTACTTC; cdr3_aa: CASSLTGQIYEQYF
j_call: TRBJ1-2; clone_size: few; v_call: TRBV10-2; d_call: TRBD1; cdr3_nt: TGCGCCAGCAGTGAGGACAGGGGCGGCTCTGGCTACACCTTC; cdr3_aa: CASSEDRGGSGYTF
j_call: TRBJ1-1; clone_size: NA; v_call: TRBV18; d_call: NA; cdr3_nt: TGTGCCAGCTCACCAAAGGGTGGCGGGTATGACACTGAAGCTTTCTTT; cdr3_aa: CASSPKGGGYDTEAFF
j_call: TRBJ2-3; clone_size: NA; v_call: TRBV29-1; d_call: TRBD1; cdr3_nt: TGCAGCGTCCGGACAGGAAGAACAGATACGCAGTATTTT; cdr3_aa: CSVRTGRTDTQYF
j_call: TRBJ1-6; clone_size: NA; v_call: TRBV5-1; d_call: TRBD1; cdr3_nt: TGCGCCAGCAGCCCAGCCGTATCAGGGGGAGGATCACCCCTCCACTTT; cdr3_aa: CASSPAVSGGGSPLHF
j_call: TRBJ2-2; clone_size: few; v_call: TRBV14; d_call: TRBD2; cdr3_nt: TGTGCCAGCAGCCAAAGAGGGACTAGCGGGAGGACGAACACCGGGGAGCTGTTTTTT; cdr3_aa: CASSQRGTSGRTNTGELFF
j_call: TRBJ2-3; clone_size: NA; v_call: TRBV12-3/TRBV12-4; d_call: TRBD2; cdr3_nt: TGTGCCAGCAGTTCACGTGTAGCGGGGGCGCGGGGAGATACGCAGTATTTT; cdr3_aa: CASSSRVAGARGDTQYF
j_call: TRBJ1-4; clone_size: few; v_call: TRBV7-9; d_call: NA; cdr3_nt: TGTGCCAGCAGCTCCTACAGGTCTGTGGGAGGAAAACTGTTTTTT; cdr3_aa: CASSSYRSVGGKLFF
j_call: TRBJ2-4; clone_size: NA; v_call: TRBV12-3/TRBV12-4; d_call: NA; cdr3_nt: TGTGCCAGCCGTGAGGTGGGCAAAAACATTCAGTACTTC; cdr3_aa: CASREVGKNIQYF
j_call: TRBJ1-1; clone_size: NA; v_call: TRBV10-2; d_call: NA; cdr3_nt: TGCGCCAGCACCCTAAATGCCGGGATTGAAGCTTTCTTT; cdr3_aa: CASTLNAGIEAFF
j_call: TRBJ2-5; clone_size: few; v_call: TRBV7-7; d_call: NA; cdr3_nt: TGTGCTAGCAGCCGACAGTTTCAAGAGACCCAGTACTTC; cdr3_aa: CASSRQFQETQYF
j_call: TRBJ2-1; clone_size: few; v_call: TRBV24-1; d_call: TRBD2; cdr3_nt: TGTGCCACCAGTGCGTCTAGCGGGAGCCTCAATGAGCAGTTCTTC; cdr3_aa: CATSASSGSLNEQFF
j_call: TRBJ1-5; clone_size: few; v_call: TRBV5-1; d_call: NA; cdr3_nt: TGCGCCAGCAGCTTGGGAGAGAGGGGCAATCAGCCCCAGCATTTT; cdr3_aa: CASSLGERGNQPQHF